This is a list of T cell receptor beta chains from one sample in a study of CD4+ T cells in melanoma. Assay: immunoSEQ multiplex PCR; the TCRdb copy retains only in-frame clones and omits some. Altogether roughly 60,000 clones are present, approximately 70% being singletons, with the ten largest covering 4.8%. The specimen was tumor tissue. All receptors come from a human donor with melanoma. Both conserved end residues are part of each CDR3. The order of the fields is D gene, J gene, V gene, clone size, CDR3 protein, CDR3 DNA. The D gene is left open where the match is weak. Size tells how often a clone was seen (once, few, many) or the class of an expanded clone, and some rows leave it out.

- TRBJ2-3 TRBV7-8 - CASSQFPGADTQYF TGTGCCAGCAGCCAATTTCCCGGAGCAGATACGCAGTATTTT
- TRBJ2-7 TRBV18 - CASSYSAGFYEQYF TGTGCCAGCTCATATTCAGCAGGGTTTTACGAGCAGTACTTC
- TRBJ2-7 TRBV4-3 - CASSQDAGNYEQYF TGCGCCAGCAGCCAAGATGCGGGAAACTACGAGCAGTACTTC
- TRBJ2-5 TRBV28 - CASSPTGFLEPQYF TGTGCCAGCAGTCCCACGGGGTTCTTAGAGCCCCAGTACTTC
- TRBJ2-7 TRBV10-3 - CAIRGGYEQYF TGTGCCATCAGGGGGGGCTACGAGCAGTACTTC
- TRBJ1-4 TRBV5-6 - CASSKEGRTNEKLFF TGTGCCAGCAGCAAGGAAGGGAGAACTAATGAAAAACTGTTTTTT
- TRBJ2-7 TRBV7-3 few CASSLVDYEQYF TGTGCCAGCAGCTTAGTGGACTACGAGCAGTACTTC
- TRBJ2-7 TRBV7-2 - CASSFIGTHYEQYF TGTGCCAGCAGCTTTATAGGGACACATTACGAGCAGTACTTC
- TRBJ2-6 TRBV7-2 - CASSHGEAGANVLTF TGTGCCAGCAGCCATGGGGAGGCTGGGGCCAACGTCCTGACTTTC
TRBD2 TRBJ2-7 TRBV7-2 - CASSVAGGLREQYF TGTGCCAGCAGCGTAGCGGGGGGGCTTCGGGAGCAGTACTTC
- TRBJ2-1 TRBV6-5 - CASSYSASDNEQFF TGTGCCAGCAGTTATTCCGCATCCGACAATGAGCAGTTCTTC
TRBD1 TRBJ2-2 TRBV29-1 medium-sized CSGYRGGELFF TGCAGCGGCTACAGGGGCGGGGAGCTGTTTTTT
- TRBJ1-2 TRBV30 few CAWSLTSPGGYTF TGTGCCTGGAGTTTAACTAGCCCAGGGGGCTACACCTTC
- TRBJ2-2 TRBV4-3 - CASSQASLGVPGPGELFF TGCGCCAGCAGCCAAGCCTCGTTGGGCGTCCCGGGCCCCGGGGAGCTGTTTTTT
- TRBJ2-5 TRBV9 - CASSVEGFGETQYF TGTGCCAGCAGCGTAGAAGGCTTCGGGGAGACCCAGTACTTC
- TRBJ1-2 TRBV29-1 - CSVERKLRGYTF TGCAGCGTTGAAAGGAAACTCCGGGGCTACACCTTC
TRBD1 TRBJ1-5 TRBV27 - CASSLGLPGQGNQPQHF TGTGCCAGCAGTTTAGGGTTACCGGGACAGGGAAATCAGCCCCAGCATTTT
- TRBJ2-3 TRBV5-1 once CASHLEDRSTDTQYF TGCGCCAGCCATCTGGAGGACCGAAGCACAGATACGCAGTATTTT
- TRBJ2-1 TRBV15 - CATSRIGGGGYNEQFF TGTGCCACCAGCAGAATCGGGGGCGGAGGTTACAATGAGCAGTTCTTC
TRBD1 TRBJ1-1 TRBV27 - CASRQWTGHTEAFF TGTGCCAGCAGACAATGGACAGGACACACTGAAGCTTTCTTT
TRBD1 TRBJ1-1 TRBV6-5 - CASSPYGQENTEAFF TGTGCCAGCAGCCCCTATGGACAGGAAAACACTGAAGCTTTCTTT
- TRBJ2-7 TRBV6-6 - CASSYRFVVAHEQYF TGTGCCAGCAGTTACCGCTTCGTAGTTGCGCACGAGCAGTACTTC
- TRBJ1-2 TRBV4-2 - CASSQDVDSFAYNYGYTF TGTGCCAGCAGCCAAGATGTGGACAGCTTCGCCTACAACTATGGCTACACCTTC
- TRBJ2-7 TRBV7-9 - CASSSPTYSEQYF TGTGCCAGCAGCTCGCCGACCTACTCCGAGCAGTACTTC
- TRBJ2-7 TRBV4-2 - CASSFPGYEQYF TGTGCCAGCAGCTTCCCCGGCTACGAGCAGTACTTC